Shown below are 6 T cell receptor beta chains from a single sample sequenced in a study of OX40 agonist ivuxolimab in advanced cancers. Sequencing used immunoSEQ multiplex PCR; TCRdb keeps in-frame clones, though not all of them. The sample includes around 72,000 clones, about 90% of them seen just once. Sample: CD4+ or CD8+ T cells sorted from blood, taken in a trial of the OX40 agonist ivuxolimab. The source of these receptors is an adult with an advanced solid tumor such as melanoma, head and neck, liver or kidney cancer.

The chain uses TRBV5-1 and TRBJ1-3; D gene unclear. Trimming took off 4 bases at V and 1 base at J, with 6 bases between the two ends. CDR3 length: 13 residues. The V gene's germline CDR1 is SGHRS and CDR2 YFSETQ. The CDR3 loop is CASSAGSGNTIYF. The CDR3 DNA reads TGCGCCAGCAGCGCGGGGTCTGGAAACACCATATATTTT.

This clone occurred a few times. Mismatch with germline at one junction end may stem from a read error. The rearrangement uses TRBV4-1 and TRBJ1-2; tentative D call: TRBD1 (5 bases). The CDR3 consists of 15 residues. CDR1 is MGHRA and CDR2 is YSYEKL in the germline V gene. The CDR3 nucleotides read TGCGCCAGCAGCGCGCGGGGCGCGGAACGATTATGGCTAGACTTC. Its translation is CASSARGAERLWLDF.

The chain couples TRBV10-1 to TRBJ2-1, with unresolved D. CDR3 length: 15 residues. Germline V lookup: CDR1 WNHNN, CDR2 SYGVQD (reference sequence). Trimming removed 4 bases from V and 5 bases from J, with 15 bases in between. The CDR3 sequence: CASSGVGVLHNEQFF. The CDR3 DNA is TGCGCCAGCAGTGGGGTAGGAGTTCTTCACAATGAGCAGTTCTTC.

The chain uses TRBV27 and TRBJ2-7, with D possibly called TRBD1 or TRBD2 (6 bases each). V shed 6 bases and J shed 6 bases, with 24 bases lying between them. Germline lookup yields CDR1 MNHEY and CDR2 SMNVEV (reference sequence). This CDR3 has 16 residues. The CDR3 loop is CASSRGTLTTLREQYF. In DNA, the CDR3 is TGTGCCAGCAGCCGCGGGACACTTACCACACTTCGCGAGCAGTACTTC.

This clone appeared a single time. The CDR3 reads CASSPGQGLWEQYF. The CDR3 nucleotides read TGTGCCAGCTCACCGGGACAGGGGCTTTGGGAGCAGTACTTC. V gene TRBV18 combines with J gene TRBJ2-7; 10 bases agree with TRBD1. The V gene's germline CDR1 is KGHSH and CDR2 LQKENI. The CDR3 extends over 14 amino acids. Germline trimming cut 3 bases from V and 7 bases from J; bases unmatched to any gene: 6.

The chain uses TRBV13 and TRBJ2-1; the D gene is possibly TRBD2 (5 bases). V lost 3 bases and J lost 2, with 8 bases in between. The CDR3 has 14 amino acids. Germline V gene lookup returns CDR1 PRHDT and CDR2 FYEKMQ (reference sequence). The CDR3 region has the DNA TGTGCCAGCAGCTTGAGCGGAACCTACAATGAGCAGTTCTTC. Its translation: CASSLSGTYNEQFF.